This T cell receptor beta chain was sequenced in a study of CD8+CD57+ T cells in acquired aplastic anemia. For sequencing, patients were chosen who had shown expansion of CD8+CD57+ cells by flow cytometry. Genomic DNA served as template for TCR beta VDJ and CDR3 profiling. TCRdb reprocessed the reads via MiXCR and lists one record per CDR3 protein. Of approximately 180,000 distinct CDR3 sequences in the sample, roughly 50% were seen once. This CDR3 has 13 amino acids. CDR1 is LNHDA, CDR2 SQIVND, per germline (reference sequence). V gave up 3 bases and J gave up 11 bases; unmatched junction bases: 2. The origin of this receptor is a human donor with aplastic anemia. The sample taken for sequencing was sorted CD4+, CD8+, or CD8+CD57+ T cells (not recorded which) from PBMCs. The chain joins TRBV19 to TRBJ1-4; TRBD1 matches at 11 bases. This chain's CDR3 is CASSMGQGEKLFF. In DNA form, the CDR3 reads TGTGCCAGTAGTATGGGACAGGGGGAGAAACTGTTTTTT.